This T cell receptor beta chain was captured by sequencing in a study of T cell repertoires in cytomegalovirus infection. Across the study: TCR beta signatures that were public indicated CMV infection and matching HLA type.

TCRdb reprocessed the reads via MiXCR and lists one record per CDR3 protein. The table includes more than 400,000 distinct CDR3 sequences, around a quarter detected once. The sample comprised PBMCs. This sequence originates from a human donor in good health (CMV status not recorded). Some clones in this sample may be carry-over from other donors' samples.

The CDR3 here is CASSHRGEQFF. In nucleotides, the CDR3 is TGTGCCAGCAGCCACAGGGGTGAGCAGTTCTTC. This sequence joins TRBV11-3 and TRBJ2-1; the match to TRBD1 covers 7 bases. Unmatched junction bases numbered 1, after V lost 5 bases and J lost 9 bases. CDR1 is SGHNT, CDR2 YENEEA, per germline. CDR3 length equals 11 residues.